This T cell receptor beta chain was observed in a study of blood T cell repertoires in COVID-19. This table comes from immunoSEQ multiplex PCR, and its TCRdb copy is limited to in-frame clones, with some not included. The table has more than 80,000 clones, 90% seen once; the top ten hold about 1.5%. Germline V gives CDR1 SGHNT, CDR2 YENEEA. The CDR3 covers 16 residues. The J segment lost 4 bases and the V segment lost 3 bases, leaving 3 bases of the junction unmatched. This chain uses TRBV11-3 with TRBJ2-1; TRBD2 aligns across 13 bases. Sequences were obtained from peripheral blood. This receptor was obtained from a human donor with active COVID-19. The donor label of this sample is uncertain. The CDR3 nucleotides are TGTGCCAGCAGCTTTCGGGGACTAGCGGGGTACAATGAGCAGTTCTTC. As protein: CASSFRGLAGYNEQFF.